A selection of T cell receptor beta chains follows, all from one sample in a study of spatial heterogeneity in lung cancer. TCRdb itself ran the 5' RACE reads through MiXCR, one entry per CDR3 protein. The data show roughly 8,500 distinct CDR3 sequences, approximately 9.3% seen once. Sequencing used lung tumor tissue, obtained at surgery. These receptors all stem from a male donor with early-stage non-small cell lung cancer. Both conserved end residues are part of each CDR3. The order of the fields is CDR3 length, clone size, D gene, J gene, V gene, CDR3 DNA, CDR3 protein. A D gene is named only where the DNA matches it firmly. Where a row states a size, it is once, few, many or the class of an expanded clone; other rows omit it.

length: 14
size: -
D: -
J: TRBJ1-5
V: TRBV27
DNA: TGTGCCAGCAGTTTCGGGGGTGACAATCAGCCCCAGCATTTT
CDR3: CASSFGGDNQPQHF

length: 14
size: once
D: TRBD1
J: TRBJ2-3
V: TRBV12-3/TRBV12-4
DNA: TGTGCCAGCAGTTTAGCCGGGACAGCAGATACGCAGTATTTT
CDR3: CASSLAGTADTQYF

length: 14
size: -
D: -
J: TRBJ2-3
V: TRBV7-9
DNA: TGTGCCAGCAGCTGGAAGGGGGGAAGGAATACGCAGTATTTT
CDR3: CASSWKGGRNTQYF

length: 16
size: many
D: -
J: TRBJ2-5
V: TRBV7-2
DNA: TGTGCCAGCAGCTCTGGGACTCTGTCACTCCAAGAGACCCAGTACTTC
CDR3: CASSSGTLSLQETQYF

length: 15
size: -
D: -
J: TRBJ2-6
V: TRBV7-8
DNA: TGTGCCAGCAGCTTAGTCGGCTCTGGGGCCAACGTCCTGACTTTC
CDR3: CASSLVGSGANVLTF

length: 15
size: medium-sized
D: -
J: TRBJ2-7
V: TRBV28
DNA: TGTGCCAGCACCCCCGGGGTAGTCGGCTCCTACGAGCAGTACTTC
CDR3: CASTPGVVGSYEQYF

length: 17
size: many
D: -
J: TRBJ2-5
V: TRBV11-2
DNA: TGTGCCAGCAGCTTAGGTACCCGGAAGCCACCTCAAGAGACCCAGTACTTC
CDR3: CASSLGTRKPPQETQYF

length: 14
size: few
D: -
J: TRBJ2-3
V: TRBV20-1
DNA: TGCAGTGCTACCGGACTGGGGAGCACAGATACGCAGTATTTT
CDR3: CSATGLGSTDTQYF

length: 12
size: many
D: -
J: TRBJ1-6
V: TRBV12-3/TRBV12-4
DNA: TGTGCCAGCAGCCTAGATAATTCACCCCTCCACTTT
CDR3: CASSLDNSPLHF

length: 13
size: many
D: TRBD1
J: TRBJ1-6
V: TRBV27
DNA: TGTGCCAGCAGTGGCAGGGACAGTGGACCCCACCACTTT
CDR3: CASSGRDSGPHHF

length: 13
size: medium-sized
D: -
J: TRBJ1-5
V: TRBV12-3/TRBV12-4
DNA: TGTGCCAGCAACTTCGACAGCAATCAGCCCCAGCATTTT
CDR3: CASNFDSNQPQHF

length: 13
size: medium-sized
D: -
J: TRBJ2-3
V: TRBV7-8
DNA: TGTGCCAGCAGCTTAGTTAACAGGGAGACGCAGTATTTT
CDR3: CASSLVNRETQYF

length: 13
size: many
D: -
J: TRBJ1-1
V: TRBV7-9
DNA: TGTGCCAGCAGCTTAGGAAAGGTGCCTGAAGCTTTCTTT
CDR3: CASSLGKVPEAFF

length: 13
size: many
D: -
J: TRBJ2-3
V: TRBV7-2
DNA: TGTGCCAGCAGCTCGGACGGCACAGATACGCAGTATTTT
CDR3: CASSSDGTDTQYF

length: 15
size: medium-sized
D: TRBD1
J: TRBJ2-2
V: TRBV6-1
DNA: TGTGCCAGCAGGAAACAGGGGGGAACCCCCGGGGAGCTGTTTTTT
CDR3: CASRKQGGTPGELFF

length: 16
size: -
D: TRBD2
J: TRBJ2-1
V: TRBV19
DNA: TGTGCCAGTAAACTAACCGGGACTAGCGGATACAATGAGCAGTTCTTC
CDR3: CASKLTGTSGYNEQFF

length: 14
size: -
D: -
J: TRBJ1-4
V: TRBV28
DNA: TGTGCCAGCAGTTTATTGGCAGGGGATGAAAAACTGTTTTTT
CDR3: CASSLLAGDEKLFF

length: 16
size: few
D: TRBD1
J: TRBJ1-4
V: TRBV20-1
DNA: TGCAGTGCTAGCCGGGACAGGGGCAGAACTAATGAAAAACTGTTTTTT
CDR3: CSASRDRGRTNEKLFF

length: 13
size: -
D: TRBD1
J: TRBJ2-7
V: TRBV6-6
DNA: TGTGCCAGCAGGGGACAGGAGGCTAACGAGCAGTACTTC
CDR3: CASRGQEANEQYF

length: 13
size: few
D: TRBD1
J: TRBJ2-3
V: TRBV6-2/TRBV6-3
DNA: TGTGCCAGTCACAGGGGACCACGAGATACGCAGTATTTT
CDR3: CASHRGPRDTQYF

length: 16
size: medium-sized
D: TRBD2
J: TRBJ2-3
V: TRBV3-1
DNA: TGTGCCAGCAGCAAACCGAGCGGGGGGGCTCCAGATACGCAGTATTTT
CDR3: CASSKPSGGAPDTQYF

length: 14
size: medium-sized
D: -
J: TRBJ2-2
V: TRBV7-2
DNA: TGTGCCAGCAGCTTAAATCAGGGAACCGGGGAGCTGTTTTTT
CDR3: CASSLNQGTGELFF

length: 14
size: medium-sized
D: -
J: TRBJ1-2
V: TRBV25-1
DNA: TGTGCCAGCAGTGAACGGGCCCTTTCCTATGGCTACACCTTC
CDR3: CASSERALSYGYTF

length: 15
size: medium-sized
D: TRBD1
J: TRBJ2-2
V: TRBV11-1
DNA: TGTGCCAGCAGCCCAGGACAGGGAATGACCGGGGAGCTGTTTTTT
CDR3: CASSPGQGMTGELFF

length: 15
size: few
D: -
J: TRBJ2-7
V: TRBV7-2
DNA: TGTGCCAGCAGCTTAGCCAGTCACGGAGCCTACGAGCAGTACTTC
CDR3: CASSLASHGAYEQYF

length: 13
size: -
D: TRBD2
J: TRBJ2-2
V: TRBV30
DNA: TGTGCCTGCGTTCTTACTAGCGCCGGGGAGCTGTTTTTT
CDR3: CACVLTSAGELFF

length: 14
size: medium-sized
D: -
J: TRBJ1-6
V: TRBV7-8
DNA: TGTGCCAGCAGCTTAGAAGGTTATAATTCACCCCTCCACTTT
CDR3: CASSLEGYNSPLHF

length: 17
size: few
D: -
J: TRBJ1-6
V: TRBV28
DNA: TGTGCCAGCAGGAGGGACGGAAGGAGCTCCTATAATTCACCCCTCCACTTT
CDR3: CASRRDGRSSYNSPLHF

length: 15
size: -
D: -
J: TRBJ2-4
V: TRBV5-1
DNA: TGCGCCAGCAGCCCACAAACAGGGTCCAAAAACATTCAGTACTTC
CDR3: CASSPQTGSKNIQYF

length: 13
size: many
D: TRBD1
J: TRBJ2-7
V: TRBV20-1
DNA: TGCAGTGCTAGTGGGGACAGATCCTACGAGCAGTACTTC
CDR3: CSASGDRSYEQYF

length: 14
size: medium-sized
D: -
J: TRBJ1-2
V: TRBV3-1
DNA: TGTGCCAGCAGCCAAGCCGGGGCCGTCTATGGCTACACCTTC
CDR3: CASSQAGAVYGYTF

length: 15
size: -
D: TRBD1
J: TRBJ2-3
V: TRBV20-1
DNA: TGCAGTGCAACGGGACAGGTCCTCTCCACAGATACGCAGTATTTT
CDR3: CSATGQVLSTDTQYF

length: 14
size: many
D: -
J: TRBJ1-5
V: TRBV30
DNA: TGTGCCTGGAGTGTATGGGGGGGCAATCAGCCCCAGCATTTT
CDR3: CAWSVWGGNQPQHF

length: 10
size: many
D: -
J: TRBJ1-4
V: TRBV29-1
DNA: TGCAGCGCCAAAAATGAAAAACTGTTTTTT
CDR3: CSAKNEKLFF

length: 15
size: -
D: TRBD1
J: TRBJ2-3
V: TRBV5-4
DNA: TGTGCCAGCAGCTACGGACAGGCCAGCACAGATACGCAGTATTTT
CDR3: CASSYGQASTDTQYF

length: 15
size: medium-sized
D: TRBD1
J: TRBJ1-1
V: TRBV7-9
DNA: TGTGCCAGCAGCCCAGGGGGCAGCCACTGGACTGAAGCTTTCTTT
CDR3: CASSPGGSHWTEAFF

length: 14
size: medium-sized
D: -
J: TRBJ2-7
V: TRBV2
DNA: TGTGCCAGCAGTGTTACCGACCTATGGGTCGAGCAGTACTTC
CDR3: CASSVTDLWVEQYF

length: 13
size: medium-sized
D: TRBD2
J: TRBJ2-7
V: TRBV28
DNA: TGTGCCTTGGGTTCTAGCGGATCCTACGAGCAGTACTTC
CDR3: CALGSSGSYEQYF

length: 14
size: many
D: TRBD1
J: TRBJ2-7
V: TRBV2
DNA: TGTGCCAGCAACACCGGGACAGCCTCCTACGAGCAGTACTTC
CDR3: CASNTGTASYEQYF

length: 16
size: many
D: TRBD1
J: TRBJ2-3
V: TRBV7-2
DNA: TGTGCCAGCAGCTCCCGAGACAGGGGCGGCACAGATACGCAGTATTTT
CDR3: CASSSRDRGGTDTQYF

length: 15
size: medium-sized
D: TRBD1
J: TRBJ2-7
V: TRBV19
DNA: TGTGCCAGTAGTAGCAACCCGGGACAGTTCTACGAGCAGTACTTC
CDR3: CASSSNPGQFYEQYF

length: 15
size: medium-sized
D: -
J: TRBJ2-1
V: TRBV5-1
DNA: TGCGCCAGCCGTGGGACGTTAAGCTCCTACAATGAGCAGTTCTTC
CDR3: CASRGTLSSYNEQFF

length: 15
size: medium-sized
D: TRBD2
J: TRBJ2-7
V: TRBV5-1
DNA: TGCGCCAGCAGCGCGGGACTAGTCGGTTCCTACGAGCAGTACTTC
CDR3: CASSAGLVGSYEQYF

length: 14
size: few
D: TRBD1
J: TRBJ1-4
V: TRBV7-2
DNA: TGTGCCAGCAGCCTCAACAGGGGGAATGAAAAACTGTTTTTT
CDR3: CASSLNRGNEKLFF

length: 15
size: medium-sized
D: TRBD2
J: TRBJ2-1
V: TRBV5-1
DNA: TGCGCCAGCAGCGGACTAGCGGAAGTACTCCATGAGCAGTTCTTC
CDR3: CASSGLAEVLHEQFF

length: 21
size: many
D: TRBD2
J: TRBJ2-2
V: TRBV28
DNA: TGTGCCAGCAGTTTAGGTCGGCTAGCGGGAGGGCCTTACGAGAACACCGGGGAGCTGTTTTTT
CDR3: CASSLGRLAGGPYENTGELFF

length: 12
size: few
D: -
J: TRBJ2-7
V: TRBV7-9
DNA: TGTGCCAGCAGCCGTACAAATAACGAGCAGTACTTC
CDR3: CASSRTNNEQYF

length: 14
size: -
D: -
J: TRBJ1-1
V: TRBV7-6
DNA: TGTGCCAGCAGCGGGACGGGGCTCTACACTGAAGCTTTCTTT
CDR3: CASSGTGLYTEAFF